This TCR beta chain appears in the sequencing data of a study of blood T cell repertoires in COVID-19. The authors' processing: Reference gene primer amplification gave nucleated cell count estimates. Using immunoSEQ multiplex PCR, the repertoire was profiled, and TCRdb retains in-frame clones only, with some absent. V and J calls and clone size are as listed in that table; D and trimming were resolved from the DNA. This table has tens of thousands of clones, approximately 82% appearing once. The clonotype originates from a man between 50 and 59 years old with active COVID-19. The sequenced sample consisted of peripheral blood.

CDR3 coding DNA: TGTGCCTGGAGTGTACTTGTGAGACGGGGTGGCTACACCTTC. Encoded protein: CAWSVLVRRGGYTF. This sequence joins TRBV30 and TRBJ1-2; D remains ambiguous. V gave up 0 bases and J gave up 7 bases, with 15 bases separating them. Germline V gene lookup returns CDR1 GTSNPN and CDR2 SVGIG (reference sequence). The length of the CDR3 is 14 residues.